This T cell receptor (beta chain) came from a study of CD8 T cells in Susac syndrome. RNA totalling about 0.45 to 1 ug underwent reverse transcription with random hexamers. TCRdb processed the immunoSEQ multiplex PCR reads anew with MiXCR; each CDR3 protein has one entry. The table has about 120,000 distinct CDR3 sequences, 80% to 95% seen once. TCR beta sequencing covered blood CD8+ and CD4+ T cells. Controls matched for sex and age were healthy donors. The CDR3 spans 14 residues. The germline gives CDR1 SQVTM, CDR2 ANQGSEA. V lost 4 bases, J lost 5 bases, and 17 bases lay in between. This clonotype has a single count.

This rearrangement joins TRBV29-1 to TRBJ2-5; TRBD1 is a possible D gene (5 bases). This TCR was sampled from a human donor in good health. Material for sequencing was CD4+ T cells from PBMCs. The CDR3 sequence is CSVAPPRDLETQYF. The CDR3 coding sequence is TGCAGCGTTGCCCCCCCCAGGGATCTCGAGACCCAGTACTTC.